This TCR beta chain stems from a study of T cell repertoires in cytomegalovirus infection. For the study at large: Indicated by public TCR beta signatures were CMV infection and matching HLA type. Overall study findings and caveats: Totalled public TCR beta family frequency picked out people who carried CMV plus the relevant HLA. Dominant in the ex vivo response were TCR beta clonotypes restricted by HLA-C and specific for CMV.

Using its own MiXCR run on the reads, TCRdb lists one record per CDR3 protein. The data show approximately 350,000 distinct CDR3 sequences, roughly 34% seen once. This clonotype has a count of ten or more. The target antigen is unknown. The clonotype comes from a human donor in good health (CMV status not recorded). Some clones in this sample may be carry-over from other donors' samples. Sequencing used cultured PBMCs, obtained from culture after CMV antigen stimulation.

CDR3 coding DNA: TGCGCCAGCACCAAACAGGGGGCCGACAATGAGCAGTTCTTC. Translation: CASTKQGADNEQFF. This chain connects TRBV5-1 to TRBJ2-1; 9 bases align to TRBD1. J lost 5 bases, V lost 6 bases, and 6 bases had no gene match. The CDR3 loop spans 14 amino acids. The germline V gene has CDR1 SGHRS and CDR2 YFSETQ.